The T cell receptor (beta chain) under discussion was sequenced for a study of memory CD4+ T cells and cytomegalovirus serostatus. Study-level findings and limits: Median bootstrapped AUC for CMV status was just over 0.94 originally, less than 0.92 US-trained.

Sequenced by immunoSEQ multiplex PCR; TCRdb stores in-frame clones only, minus some. The sample contains roughly 54,000 clones, about 80% of which appear only once. In regard to this clone: As yet, its antigen is unknown.

The sort gate was single viable CD3+CD4+CD8-CD45RO+ cells for memory CD4+ T cells. The clonotype originates from an adult in good health and CMV-seronegative. Sequencing was performed on memory CD4+ T cells from blood.

DNA for the CDR3: TGTGCCAGCAGTGAACAGGGTATGGCCACCGGGGAGCTGTTTTTT. Protein product: CASSEQGMATGELFF. V and J are TRBV6-4 and TRBJ2-2; D perhaps matches TRBD1 (6 bases). The CDR3 spans 15 residues. Germline CDR1 reads MRHNA; CDR2 reads SNTAGT. With 3 bases removed from V and 4 bases from J, the gap between germline ends came to 12 bases.